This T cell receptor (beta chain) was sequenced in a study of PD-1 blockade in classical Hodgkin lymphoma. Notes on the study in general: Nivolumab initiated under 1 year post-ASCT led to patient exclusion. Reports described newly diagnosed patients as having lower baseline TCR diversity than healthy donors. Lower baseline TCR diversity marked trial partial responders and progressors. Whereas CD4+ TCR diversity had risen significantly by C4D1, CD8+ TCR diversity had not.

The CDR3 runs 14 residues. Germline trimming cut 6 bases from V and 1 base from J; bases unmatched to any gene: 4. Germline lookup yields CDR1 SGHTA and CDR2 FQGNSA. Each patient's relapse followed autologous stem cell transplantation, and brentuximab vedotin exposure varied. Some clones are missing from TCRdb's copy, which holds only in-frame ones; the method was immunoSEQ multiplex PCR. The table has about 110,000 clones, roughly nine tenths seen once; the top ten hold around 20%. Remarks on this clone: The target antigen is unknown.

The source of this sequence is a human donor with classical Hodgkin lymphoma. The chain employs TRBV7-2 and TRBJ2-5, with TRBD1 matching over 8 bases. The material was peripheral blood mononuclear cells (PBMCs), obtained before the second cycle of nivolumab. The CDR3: CASRPDRGQETQYF. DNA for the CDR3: TGTGCCAGCAGACCTGACAGGGGCCAAGAGACCCAGTACTTC.